These T cell receptor beta chains were read from a single sample in a study. TCRdb redid the calling of the 5' RACE reads with MiXCR, one entry per CDR3 protein. In the table there are some 13,000 distinct CDR3 sequences, more than 20% of which are singletons. What was sequenced was naive CD4+ T cells sorted from blood. Receptors originate from a female donor with breast cancer. Each CDR3 is given with its conserved first and last residue. Fields, in order: CDR3 protein, CDR3 DNA, D gene, J gene, V gene, clone size. D genes are given only for firm matches. Expanded clones get a size class; other rows say once, few or many, or leave the size out.

CDR3aa: CASRTGVIQETQYF; CDR3nt: TGTGCCAGCCGCACAGGGGTGATCCAAGAGACCCAGTACTTC; d_gene: TRBD1; j_gene: TRBJ2-5; v_gene: TRBV2; abundance: few
CDR3aa: CASSVGGTGNEKLFF; CDR3nt: TGTGCCAGCAGCGTAGGAGGGACAGGGAATGAAAAACTGTTTTTT; d_gene: TRBD1; j_gene: TRBJ1-4; v_gene: TRBV9; abundance: NA
CDR3aa: CSATDASGKIGYNEQFF; CDR3nt: TGCAGTGCTACTGACGCTAGCGGGAAAATAGGGTACAATGAGCAGTTCTTC; d_gene: TRBD2; j_gene: TRBJ2-1; v_gene: TRBV20-1; abundance: many
CDR3aa: CASSYRTGARSAGNTIYF; CDR3nt: TGTGCCAGCAGCTATAGGACAGGGGCCCGCTCGGCCGGAAACACCATATATTTT; d_gene: TRBD1; j_gene: TRBJ1-3; v_gene: TRBV5-6; abundance: NA
CDR3aa: CASTGQVNTEAFF; CDR3nt: TGTGCCAGCACGGGACAGGTGAACACTGAAGCTTTCTTT; d_gene: TRBD1; j_gene: TRBJ1-1; v_gene: TRBV2; abundance: NA
CDR3aa: CASSPGQGKKMNTEALF; CDR3nt: TGTGCTAGCAGCCCTGGACAGGGTAAGAAGATGAACACTGAAGCTCTCTTT; d_gene: TRBD1; j_gene: TRBJ1-1; v_gene: TRBV6-5; abundance: once
CDR3aa: CASSLSPNYGYTF; CDR3nt: TGCGCCAGCAGCTTGTCTCCTAACTATGGCTACACCTTC; d_gene: NA; j_gene: TRBJ1-2; v_gene: TRBV5-1; abundance: many
CDR3aa: CSAPRDLPDSPLHF; CDR3nt: TGCAGTGCTCCCAGGGACTTACCGGATTCACCCCTCCACTTT; d_gene: NA; j_gene: TRBJ1-6; v_gene: TRBV20-1; abundance: NA
CDR3aa: CASSYSIYHAGNEQFF; CDR3nt: TGTGCCAGCAGTTACTCGATTTATCACGCCGGCAATGAGCAGTTCTTC; d_gene: NA; j_gene: TRBJ2-1; v_gene: TRBV6-5; abundance: many
CDR3aa: CASSFYGGSDQPQHF; CDR3nt: TGCGCCAGCAGCTTCTATGGGGGATCAGATCAGCCCCAGCATTTT; d_gene: NA; j_gene: TRBJ1-5; v_gene: TRBV5-1; abundance: many
CDR3aa: CASSLEGGPYNEQFF; CDR3nt: TGTGCCAGCAGCCTTGAAGGAGGGCCCTACAATGAGCAGTTCTTC; d_gene: NA; j_gene: TRBJ2-1; v_gene: TRBV11-2; abundance: medium-sized
CDR3aa: CSSMTEEKLFF; CDR3nt: TGCAGTTCCATGACTGAGGAAAAACTGTTTTTT; d_gene: NA; j_gene: TRBJ1-4; v_gene: TRBV20-1; abundance: NA
CDR3aa: CASSQGQGRPHEQYF; CDR3nt: TGCGCCAGCAGCCAAGGACAGGGGCGTCCCCACGAGCAGTACTTC; d_gene: TRBD1; j_gene: TRBJ2-7; v_gene: TRBV4-1; abundance: many
CDR3aa: CASSPGRSYNEQFF; CDR3nt: TGTGCCAGCAGCCCGGGGAGGAGCTACAATGAGCAGTTCTTC; d_gene: NA; j_gene: TRBJ2-1; v_gene: TRBV11-2; abundance: NA
CDR3aa: CASSQGRRFGEAFF; CDR3nt: TGTGCCAGCAGCCAAGGCAGGAGGTTCGGTGAAGCTTTCTTT; d_gene: NA; j_gene: TRBJ1-1; v_gene: TRBV14; abundance: once
CDR3aa: CASSYSWRRNTEAFF; CDR3nt: TGTGCCAGCAGTTACTCTTGGCGGAGGAACACTGAAGCTTTCTTT; d_gene: NA; j_gene: TRBJ1-1; v_gene: TRBV6-2/TRBV6-3; abundance: NA
CDR3aa: CSVEDWAGTEAFF; CDR3nt: TGCAGCGTTGAAGATTGGGCCGGCACTGAAGCTTTCTTT; d_gene: NA; j_gene: TRBJ1-1; v_gene: TRBV29-1; abundance: NA
CDR3aa: CSADGSLNYGYTF; CDR3nt: TGCAGTGCTGATGGGTCCTTAAACTATGGCTACACCTTC; d_gene: NA; j_gene: TRBJ1-2; v_gene: TRBV20-1; abundance: NA
CDR3aa: CASSPMGITNTEAFF; CDR3nt: TGTGCCAGCAGCCCGATGGGGATTACAAACACTGAAGCTTTCTTT; d_gene: NA; j_gene: TRBJ1-1; v_gene: TRBV7-9; abundance: NA
CDR3aa: CSSTAGGRNEQFF; CDR3nt: TGCAGTTCCACAGCAGGAGGGCGAAATGAGCAGTTCTTC; d_gene: NA; j_gene: TRBJ2-1; v_gene: TRBV20-1; abundance: NA
CDR3aa: CATSTGLARGNEQFF; CDR3nt: TGTGCCACCAGCACTGGGCTAGCGCGGGGCAATGAGCAGTTCTTC; d_gene: NA; j_gene: TRBJ2-1; v_gene: TRBV15; abundance: NA
CDR3aa: CATSDSGTGGTEAFF; CDR3nt: TGTGCCACCAGTGATTCCGGGACAGGGGGTACTGAAGCTTTCTTT; d_gene: TRBD1; j_gene: TRBJ1-1; v_gene: TRBV24-1; abundance: medium-sized
CDR3aa: CATRRGGLSSYNEQFF; CDR3nt: TGTGCCACCAGGAGAGGGGGATTAAGCTCCTACAATGAGCAGTTCTTC; d_gene: NA; j_gene: TRBJ2-1; v_gene: TRBV15; abundance: many
CDR3aa: CASGSTGTLGEPQHF; CDR3nt: TGTGCCAGCGGTTCGACAGGGACGTTGGGTGAGCCCCAGCATTTT; d_gene: TRBD1; j_gene: TRBJ1-5; v_gene: TRBV12-3/TRBV12-4; abundance: NA
CDR3aa: CASSQDSFRNTIYF; CDR3nt: TGTGCCAGCAGCCAAGACAGCTTCCGAAACACCATATATTTT; d_gene: NA; j_gene: TRBJ1-3; v_gene: TRBV14; abundance: NA
CDR3aa: CASSYVPLGRGQPQHF; CDR3nt: TGTGCCAGCAGTTACGTTCCACTCGGGAGGGGTCAGCCCCAGCATTTT; d_gene: NA; j_gene: TRBJ1-5; v_gene: TRBV6-5; abundance: medium-sized
CDR3aa: CASSQDYGVNEQFF; CDR3nt: TGTGCCAGCAGCCAAGATTACGGAGTTAATGAGCAGTTCTTC; d_gene: NA; j_gene: TRBJ2-1; v_gene: TRBV4-2; abundance: medium-sized
CDR3aa: CASSHLGPRGETQYF; CDR3nt: TGTGCCAGCAGCCACCTGGGACCCCGAGGGGAGACCCAGTACTTC; d_gene: NA; j_gene: TRBJ2-5; v_gene: TRBV3-1; abundance: few
CDR3aa: CASRRVVGEQFF; CDR3nt: TGTGCCAGCAGGAGAGTAGTCGGTGAGCAGTTCTTC; d_gene: NA; j_gene: TRBJ2-1; v_gene: TRBV6-5; abundance: few
CDR3aa: CASSSRGETQYF; CDR3nt: TGTGCCAGCAGTTCGAGAGGGGAGACCCAGTACTTC; d_gene: NA; j_gene: TRBJ2-5; v_gene: TRBV12-3/TRBV12-4; abundance: NA
CDR3aa: CSSSLLAGGPDNEQFF; CDR3nt: TGCTCCAGCAGCTTACTAGCGGGAGGACCGGACAATGAGCAGTTCTTC; d_gene: TRBD2; j_gene: TRBJ2-1; v_gene: TRBV5-1; abundance: NA
CDR3aa: CASSLGNTGELLF; CDR3nt: TGTGCCAGCAGCTTAGGGAACACCGGGGAGCTGCTTTTT; d_gene: NA; j_gene: TRBJ2-2; v_gene: TRBV7-6; abundance: many
CDR3aa: CASSCGQNTDTQYF; CDR3nt: TGCGCCAGCAGCTGTGGACAAAACACAGATACGCAGTATTTT; d_gene: NA; j_gene: TRBJ2-3; v_gene: TRBV5-1; abundance: NA
CDR3aa: CSAVAGVGTDTQYF; CDR3nt: TGCAGCGCTGTGGCGGGAGTGGGCACAGATACGCAGTATTTT; d_gene: TRBD2; j_gene: TRBJ2-3; v_gene: TRBV29-1; abundance: few
CDR3aa: CSAPGGGLGQYF; CDR3nt: TGCAGTGCTCCGGGCGGGGGCCTCGGGCAGTACTTC; d_gene: NA; j_gene: TRBJ2-7; v_gene: TRBV20-1; abundance: NA
CDR3aa: CATSRDPREGPYNEQFF; CDR3nt: TGTGCCACCAGCAGAGATCCACGGGAGGGCCCGTACAATGAGCAGTTCTTC; d_gene: TRBD2; j_gene: TRBJ2-1; v_gene: TRBV15; abundance: many
CDR3aa: CASSLTRLAGGQNEQFF; CDR3nt: TGTGCCAGCAGTTTAACGCGGCTAGCGGGAGGGCAGAATGAGCAGTTCTTC; d_gene: TRBD2; j_gene: TRBJ2-1; v_gene: TRBV12-3/TRBV12-4; abundance: many
CDR3aa: CSANRGPPTDTQYF; CDR3nt: TGCAGTGCAAACAGGGGGCCACCAACAGATACGCAGTATTTT; d_gene: TRBD1; j_gene: TRBJ2-3; v_gene: TRBV20-1; abundance: many
CDR3aa: CSARTGEGRAKNIQYF; CDR3nt: TGCAGTGCTAGGACGGGAGAGGGAAGGGCCAAAAACATTCAGTACTTC; d_gene: NA; j_gene: TRBJ2-4; v_gene: TRBV20-1; abundance: NA
CDR3aa: CASSSNRANEQFF; CDR3nt: TGTGCCAGCAGCTCCAACAGGGCGAATGAGCAGTTCTTC; d_gene: NA; j_gene: TRBJ2-1; v_gene: TRBV7-2; abundance: NA
CDR3aa: CASSHGTYGYTF; CDR3nt: TGTGCCAGCAGCCACGGTACCTATGGCTACACCTTC; d_gene: NA; j_gene: TRBJ1-2; v_gene: TRBV3-1; abundance: few
CDR3aa: CASTPTGEMNTEAFF; CDR3nt: TGTGCCAGCACCCCGACAGGAGAGATGAACACTGAAGCTTTCTTT; d_gene: NA; j_gene: TRBJ1-1; v_gene: TRBV5-1; abundance: NA
CDR3aa: CASSWGQAKNEKLFF; CDR3nt: TGTGCCAGCAGCTGGGGACAGGCGAAGAATGAAAAACTGTTTTTT; d_gene: TRBD1; j_gene: TRBJ1-4; v_gene: TRBV7-9; abundance: NA
CDR3aa: CASSSGTSGSGEQFF; CDR3nt: TGTGCCAGCAGTTCCGGGACTAGCGGGAGCGGAGAGCAGTTCTTC; d_gene: TRBD2; j_gene: TRBJ2-1; v_gene: TRBV28; abundance: few
CDR3aa: CASSERTGSSYEQYF; CDR3nt: TGTGCCAGCAGTGAACGGACAGGTAGCTCCTACGAGCAGTACTTC; d_gene: TRBD1; j_gene: TRBJ2-7; v_gene: TRBV2; abundance: few
CDR3aa: CASSPQGSGQPQHF; CDR3nt: TGTGCCAGCAGTCCACAGGGGTCGGGGCAGCCCCAGCATTTT; d_gene: TRBD1; j_gene: TRBJ1-5; v_gene: TRBV6-2/TRBV6-3; abundance: few
CDR3aa: CASSFFPNEQFF; CDR3nt: TGTGCCAGCAGCTTTTTTCCCAATGAGCAGTTCTTC; d_gene: NA; j_gene: TRBJ2-1; v_gene: TRBV5-6; abundance: medium-sized
CDR3aa: CATSDLRRYNSPLHF; CDR3nt: TGTGCCACCAGTGATTTGCGACGCTATAATTCACCCCTCCACTTT; d_gene: NA; j_gene: TRBJ1-6; v_gene: TRBV24-1; abundance: many
CDR3aa: CSARGTSGRISYNEQFF; CDR3nt: TGCAGTGCTAGAGGGACTAGCGGGAGGATCTCCTACAATGAGCAGTTCTTC; d_gene: TRBD2; j_gene: TRBJ2-1; v_gene: TRBV20-1; abundance: many
CDR3aa: CASSAQRDVSSGAYVLTF; CDR3nt: TGTGCCAGCAGCGCACAACGGGACGTGAGCTCTGGGGCCTACGTCCTGACTTTC; d_gene: NA; j_gene: TRBJ2-6; v_gene: TRBV7-6; abundance: NA
CDR3aa: CASRPGLASSEQFF; CDR3nt: TGTGCCAGCAGACCGGGACTAGCCTCGAGTGAGCAGTTCTTC; d_gene: TRBD2; j_gene: TRBJ2-1; v_gene: TRBV2; abundance: many
CDR3aa: CASSLQGDLDAFF; CDR3nt: TGCGCCAGCAGCTTACAGGGGGACTTAGACGCTTTCTTT; d_gene: TRBD1; j_gene: TRBJ1-1; v_gene: TRBV5-1; abundance: many
CDR3aa: CASSLEFSSYEQYF; CDR3nt: TGTGCCAGCAGCTTAGAATTTTCGTCTTACGAGCAGTACTTC; d_gene: NA; j_gene: TRBJ2-7; v_gene: TRBV7-2; abundance: few
CDR3aa: CASSLVGTEKYGYTF; CDR3nt: TGTGCCAGCAGCTTGGTTGGGACAGAGAAATATGGCTACACCTTC; d_gene: TRBD1; j_gene: TRBJ1-2; v_gene: TRBV5-6; abundance: medium-sized
CDR3aa: CSASGQGNQPQHF; CDR3nt: TGCAGTGCTAGCGGACAGGGGAATCAGCCCCAGCATTTT; d_gene: TRBD1; j_gene: TRBJ1-5; v_gene: TRBV20-1; abundance: few
CDR3aa: CASSLGTWGVEQFF; CDR3nt: TGTGCCAGCAGCTTAGGGACATGGGGCGTTGAGCAGTTCTTC; d_gene: NA; j_gene: TRBJ2-1; v_gene: TRBV7-3; abundance: NA
CDR3aa: CASSRTSGRVYNEQFF; CDR3nt: TGTGCCAGCAGCAGGACTAGCGGGAGAGTTTACAATGAGCAGTTCTTC; d_gene: TRBD2; j_gene: TRBJ2-1; v_gene: TRBV3-1; abundance: medium-sized
CDR3aa: CASSTKGDVAFF; CDR3nt: TGTGCCAGCAGTACAAAAGGGGATGTAGCTTTCTTT; d_gene: NA; j_gene: TRBJ1-1; v_gene: TRBV6-5; abundance: medium-sized
CDR3aa: CASLFTGGGNTEAFF; CDR3nt: TGTGCCAGCCTCTTTACAGGGGGAGGGAACACTGAAGCTTTCTTT; d_gene: TRBD1; j_gene: TRBJ1-1; v_gene: TRBV5-4; abundance: NA
CDR3aa: CASSLIGEFTEAFF; CDR3nt: TGTGCCAGCAGTTTAATAGGGGAGTTCACTGAAGCTTTCTTT; d_gene: NA; j_gene: TRBJ1-1; v_gene: TRBV27; abundance: few